These 11 T cell receptor beta chains came from one sample sequenced in a study of T-cell reconstitution after alpha-beta-depleted transplantation in children. Unique molecular identifiers featured in how the TCRbeta library was prepared. From the PCR reads, TCRdb called clonotypes with MiXCR, one entry per CDR3 protein. Of more than 450,000 distinct CDR3 sequences in the sample, about a sixth were seen once. Material: PBMCs from the stem cell graft donor, obtained from the stem cell graft. The receptors derive from a human donor who donated a stem cell graft to a child with acute lymphoblastic leukemia.

This rearrangement joins TRBV5-6 to TRBJ2-3, with 7 bases matching TRBD2. The ends lost 4 bases at V and 0 bases at J; junction bases unmatched: 8. Germline V CDR1 and CDR2: SGHDT, YYEEEE. The CDR3 totals 16 residues. CDR3 DNA sequence: TGTGCCAGCAGCACCTGGGACTACCCTAGCACAGATACGCAGTATTTT. This translates into CASSTWDYPSTDTQYF.

This clonotype came up a few times. The chain joins TRBV13 to TRBJ1-4; no firm D call. Trimming took off 2 bases at V and 10 bases at J, with 11 bases between the two ends. This CDR3 is built from 13 residues. From germline, CDR1 is PRHDT and CDR2 FYEKMQ (reference sequence). CDR3 residues: CASSLPKSGKLFF. For the CDR3, the DNA is TGTGCCAGCAGCTTACCCAAGTCCGGAAAACTGTTTTTT.

This clonotype occurred a few times. The chain combines TRBV9 with TRBJ2-1; D tentatively reads TRBD1 or TRBD2 (5 bases each). This CDR3 is 14 amino acids long. Germline V gene sequence: CDR1 SGDLS, CDR2 YYNGEE. The V end was cut by 3 bases, the J end by 6 bases, with 13 bases between. The CDR3 DNA reads TGTGCCAGCAGCGGTGGGGGTGGGTTCAATGAGCAGTTCTTC. This gives the protein CASSGGGGFNEQFF.

This clonotype was detected only a few times. V gene TRBV29-1 combines with J gene TRBJ2-3, with D unclear. The germline V gene has CDR1 SQVTM and CDR2 ANQGSEA. The CDR3 contains 12 residues. V lost 6 bases and J lost 2, with 9 bases in between. CDR3 sequence (DNA): TGCAGCGTCGACCTTGACACAGATACGCAGTATTTT. Its translation: CSVDLDTDTQYF.

This clonotype has more than one count but fewer than ten. V is TRBV5-6 and J is TRBJ2-1, with 8 nucleotides matching TRBD1. The germline CDR1 and CDR2 sequences are SGHDT and YYEEEE. The J segment lost 5 bases and the V segment lost 7 bases, leaving 5 bases of the junction unmatched. CDR3 length: 13 residues. Here the CDR3 DNA reads TGTGCCAGCGTCCAACAGGGGGACAATGAGCAGTTCTTC. This codes for CASVQQGDNEQFF.

This clonotype was seen a handful of times. The chain has TRBV29-1 and TRBJ1-1; possible D gene TRBD1, 5 bases. The CDR3 length is 13 residues. Germline lookup yields CDR1 SQVTM and CDR2 ANQGSEA. The V end was cut by 1 base, the J end by 5 bases, with 11 bases between. CDR3 amino acids: CSVEVEGRTEAFF. The CDR3 nucleotides are TGCAGCGTTGAAGTCGAGGGACGAACTGAAGCTTTCTTT.

Of note for this clonotype: A junction end diverges from the germline sequence, so it may reflect a read error. V gene TRBV12-3 or TRBV12-4 combines with J gene TRBJ2-3; 7 bases are a match to TRBD2. The length of the CDR3 is 14 residues. CDR3 DNA sequence: TGTGCCGGCAGGATACTAGCGTCAAGAGATACGCAGTATTTT. It translates to CAGRILASRDTQYF.

This clonotype occurred a few times. The chain links TRBV29-1 to TRBJ2-7; the D gene is possibly TRBD2 (6 bases). The ends were cut back, 4 bases at V and 4 bases at J, with 20 bases in the middle. The CDR3 has 15 residues. Germline V gene sequence: CDR1 SQVTM, CDR2 ANQGSEA. The CDR3 is CSVVRGGTSEYEQYF. CDR3 coding DNA: TGCAGCGTTGTGCGGGGTGGGACCTCCGAGTACGAGCAGTACTTC.

DNA of the CDR3: TGCGCCAGCAGCCAGGGGGCTATGAACACTGAAGCTTTCTTT. This sequence encodes CASSQGAMNTEAFF. V is TRBV5-1 and J is TRBJ1-1, with 8 bases identical to TRBD1. Germline CDR1 reads SGHRS; CDR2 reads YFSETQ. Trimming removed 4 bases from V and 0 bases from J; junction bases left unmatched: 2. The CDR3 sequence is 14 residues long.

This clonotype occurred a few times. The chain employs TRBV3-1 and TRBJ1-3; the D gene is possibly TRBD1 (5 bases). V was trimmed by 4 bases and J by 0 bases, leaving 13 bases between them. The CDR3 extends over 16 amino acids. Germline V gene sequence: CDR1 LGHDT, CDR2 YNNKEL (reference sequence). The CDR3 region has the DNA TGTGCCAGCAGCCTCCGGGACCGTCGCTCTGGAAACACCATATATTTT. Translation gives CASSLRDRRSGNTIYF.

This clonotype was seen a few times. J is TRBJ2-7 and V is TRBV6-2 or TRBV6-3; D gene ambiguous. Per the germline V gene, CDR1 is MNHEY and CDR2 is SVGEGT. This CDR3 contains 13 residues. Trimming removed 2 bases at V and 0 bases at J, with 5 bases between. The CDR3 DNA reads as TGTGCCAGCAGTTACGCAGTCTCCTACGAGCAGTACTTC. Amino acid sequence: CASSYAVSYEQYF.